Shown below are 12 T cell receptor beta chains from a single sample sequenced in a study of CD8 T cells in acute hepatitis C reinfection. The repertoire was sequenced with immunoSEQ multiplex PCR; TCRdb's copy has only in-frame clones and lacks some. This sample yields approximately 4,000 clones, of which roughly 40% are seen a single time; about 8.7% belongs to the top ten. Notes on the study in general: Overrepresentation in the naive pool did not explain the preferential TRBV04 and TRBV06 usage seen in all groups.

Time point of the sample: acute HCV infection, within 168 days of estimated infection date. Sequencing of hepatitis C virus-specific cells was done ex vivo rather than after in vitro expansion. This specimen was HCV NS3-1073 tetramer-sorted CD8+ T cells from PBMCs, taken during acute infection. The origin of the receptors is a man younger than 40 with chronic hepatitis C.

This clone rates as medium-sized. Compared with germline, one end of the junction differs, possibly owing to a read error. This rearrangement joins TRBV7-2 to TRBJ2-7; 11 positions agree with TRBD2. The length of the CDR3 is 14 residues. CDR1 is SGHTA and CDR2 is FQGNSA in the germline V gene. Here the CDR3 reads CASSIAGGPHEQYF. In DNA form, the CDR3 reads TGTGCCAGCAGCATAGCGGGAGGGCCCCACGAGCAGTACTTC.

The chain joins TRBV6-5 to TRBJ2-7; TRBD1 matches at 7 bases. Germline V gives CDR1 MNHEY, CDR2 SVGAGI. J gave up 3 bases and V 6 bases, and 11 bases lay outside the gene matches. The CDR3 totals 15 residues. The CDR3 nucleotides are TGTGCCAGCAGCTACCTAGGACAGGCAAACTACGAGCAGTACTTC. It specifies CASSYLGQANYEQYF.

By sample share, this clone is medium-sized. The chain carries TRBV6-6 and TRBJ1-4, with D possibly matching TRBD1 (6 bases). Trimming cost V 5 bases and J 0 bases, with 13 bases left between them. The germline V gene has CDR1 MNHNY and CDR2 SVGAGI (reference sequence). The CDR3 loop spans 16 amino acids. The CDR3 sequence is CASSPTPGATNEKLFF. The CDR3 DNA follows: TGTGCCAGCAGTCCGACTCCAGGGGCAACTAATGAAAAACTGTTTTTT.

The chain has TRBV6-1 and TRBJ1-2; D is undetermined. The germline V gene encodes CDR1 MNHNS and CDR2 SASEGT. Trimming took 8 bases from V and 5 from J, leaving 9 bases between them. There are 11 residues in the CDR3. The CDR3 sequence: CASSREYGYTF. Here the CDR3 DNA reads TGTGCCAGCTCCCGGGAGTATGGCTACACCTTC.

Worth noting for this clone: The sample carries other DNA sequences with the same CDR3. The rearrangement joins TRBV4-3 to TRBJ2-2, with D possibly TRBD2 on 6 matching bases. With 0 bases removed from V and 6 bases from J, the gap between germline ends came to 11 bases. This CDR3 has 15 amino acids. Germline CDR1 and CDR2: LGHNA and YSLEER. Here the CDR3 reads CASSQEVAAPGELFF. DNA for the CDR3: TGCGCCAGCAGCCAAGAGGTAGCGGCTCCCGGGGAGCTGTTTTTT.

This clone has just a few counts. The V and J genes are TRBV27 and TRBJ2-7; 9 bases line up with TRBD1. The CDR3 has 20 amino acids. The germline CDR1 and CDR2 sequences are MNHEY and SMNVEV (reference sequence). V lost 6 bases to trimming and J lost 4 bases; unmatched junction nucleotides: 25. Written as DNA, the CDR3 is TGTGCCAGCAGCCCGTCGCCCGGGACAGGGTCCCCTTCGCCATTTTACGAGCAGTACTTC. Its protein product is CASSPSPGTGSPSPFYEQYF.

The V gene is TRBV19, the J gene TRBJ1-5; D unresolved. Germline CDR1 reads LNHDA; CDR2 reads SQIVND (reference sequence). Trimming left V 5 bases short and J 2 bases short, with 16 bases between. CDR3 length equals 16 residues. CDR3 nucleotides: TGTGCCAGTAGTCCAGGACCCCCCTTGGGCAATCAGCCCCAGCATTTT. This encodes CASSPGPPLGNQPQHF.

DNA for the CDR3: TGTGCCAGCAGCTTATTTCTAGGCTACGAGCAGTACTTC. Translated, it gives CASSLFLGYEQYF. The chain combines TRBV7-3 with TRBJ2-5; unclear D gene. The DNA end lines up better with TRBJ2-7; the J call may be wrong. There are 13 residues in the CDR3. Germline V gives CDR1 SGHTA, CDR2 FQGTGA.

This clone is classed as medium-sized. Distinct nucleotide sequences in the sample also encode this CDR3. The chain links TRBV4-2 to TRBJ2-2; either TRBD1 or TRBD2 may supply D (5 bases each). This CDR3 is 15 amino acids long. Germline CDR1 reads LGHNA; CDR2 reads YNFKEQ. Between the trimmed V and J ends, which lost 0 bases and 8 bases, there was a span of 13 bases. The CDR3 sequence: CASSQEVGAPGELFF. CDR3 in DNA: TGTGCCAGCAGCCAAGAGGTCGGGGCTCCGGGGGAGCTGTTTTTT.

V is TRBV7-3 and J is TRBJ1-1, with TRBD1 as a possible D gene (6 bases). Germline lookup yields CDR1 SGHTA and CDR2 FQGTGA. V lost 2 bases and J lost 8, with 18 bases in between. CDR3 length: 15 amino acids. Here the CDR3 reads CASSLEPGVFSEAFF. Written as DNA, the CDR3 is TGTGCCAGCAGCTTAGAACCAGGGGTCTTCTCAGAAGCTTTCTTT.

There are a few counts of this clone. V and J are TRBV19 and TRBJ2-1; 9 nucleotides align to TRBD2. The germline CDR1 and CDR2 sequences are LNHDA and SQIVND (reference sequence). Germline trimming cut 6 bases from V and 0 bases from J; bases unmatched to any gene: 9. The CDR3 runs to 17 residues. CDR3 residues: CASSQTSGDPSYNEQFF. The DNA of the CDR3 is TGTGCCAGTAGCCAGACTAGCGGCGACCCCTCCTACAATGAGCAGTTCTTC.

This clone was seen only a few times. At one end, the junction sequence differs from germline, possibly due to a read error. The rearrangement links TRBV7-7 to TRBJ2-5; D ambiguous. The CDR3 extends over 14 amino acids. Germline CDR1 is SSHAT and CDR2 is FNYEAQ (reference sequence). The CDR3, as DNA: TGTGCTAGCAGCTTTGGCCCAGGACAAGAGACCCAGTACTTC. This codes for CASSFGPGQETQYF.